The 15 T cell receptor beta chains reported below all come from one sample, sequenced in a study of blood T cells in healthy people across ages (dated by TCRdb to 2014 to 2015). The library came from 5' RACE. The second PCR ran for roughly 7 to 12 cycles and used a J-beta primer mix along with a sample-barcoded 5' primer. TCRdb handled the public reads itself, with Q25 trimming in fastp and clone calling in MiXCR, and kept productive beta chains. Entries that share a CDR3 protein sequence are merged under the most common genes and DNA. The sample profile shows 1.5 million to 2 million distinct CDR3 sequences; roughly two fifths of them were found once. 23% of the sample is held by the ten biggest clonotypes. The sample taken for sequencing was blood. The receptors stem from a human donor in good health.

The chain joins TRBV6-2 or TRBV6-3 to TRBJ2-2, with unresolved D. Trimming removed 8 bases from V and 1 base from J, with 14 bases in between. This CDR3 has 15 residues. CDR1 and CDR2 from the germline V gene are MNHEY and SVGEGT. This CDR3 is CASSQASLNTGELFF. The CDR3 DNA reads TGTGCCAGCTCCCAGGCATCGCTGAACACCGGGGAGCTGTTTTTT.

There are a few counts of this clonotype. V gene TRBV7-2 combines with J gene TRBJ1-5, with D possibly being TRBD1 (6 bases). CDR1 is SGHTA, CDR2 FQGNSA, per germline. The CDR3 totals 13 residues. Trimming took off 3 bases at V and 10 bases at J, with 13 bases between the two ends. CDR3 sequence reads: CASSLGDRPPQHF. CDR3 sequence (DNA): TGTGCCAGCAGCTTGGGTGACAGGCCCCCCCAGCATTTT. The full variable domain, with the rest looked up from reference TRBV7-2 and TRBJ1-5, is GAGVSQSPSNKVTEKGKDVELRCDPISGHTALYWYRQSLGQGLEFLIYFQGNSAPDKSGLPSDRFSAERTGGSVSTLTIQRTQQEDSAVYLCASSLGDRPPQHFGDGTRLSIL.

This chain connects TRBV28 to TRBJ1-4, with D perhaps matching TRBD1 (6 bases). The germline V gene has CDR1 MDHEN and CDR2 SYDVKM. This CDR3 is built from 16 residues. V gave up 5 bases and J gave up 10 bases, with 23 bases separating them. The CDR3 is CASSPPGASPFGKLFF. DNA for the CDR3: TGTGCCAGCAGTCCACCAGGGGCGTCTCCCTTTGGAAAACTGTTTTTT.

The chain carries TRBV3-1 and TRBJ1-4; maybe TRBD1 (5 bases). V gave up 2 bases and J gave up 5 bases, with 9 bases separating them. The germline gives CDR1 LGHDT, CDR2 YNNKEL (reference sequence). This CDR3 is 14 amino acids long. In nucleotides, the CDR3 is TGTGCCAGCAGCCAACGAGGGGTGAATGAAAAACTGTTTTTT. It yields the protein CASSQRGVNEKLFF.

The V and J genes are TRBV24-1 and TRBJ2-7; D remains unclear. The CDR3 contains 13 residues. Germline V lookup: CDR1 KGHDR, CDR2 SFDVKD. V lost 5 bases and J lost 4, with 11 bases in between. In DNA form, the CDR3 reads TGTGCCACCAGTGGCCGGGCAACTTACGAGCAGTACTTC. Its protein is CATSGRATYEQYF.

This clonotype showed up just a few times. This chain uses TRBV7-9 with TRBJ1-4; the D gene is possibly TRBD1 (6 bases). Trimming removed 6 bases from V and 15 bases from J, with 20 bases in between. CDR3 length: 13 amino acids. From germline, CDR1 is SEHNR and CDR2 FQNEAQ (reference sequence). The CDR3 loop is CASSSPGHERLFF. CDR3 nucleotides: TGTGCCAGCAGTAGTCCGGGACACGAAAGGTTGTTTTTT. The full variable domain, its missing parts supplied by reference TRBV7-9 and TRBJ1-4, is DTGVSQNPRHKITKRGQNVTFRCDPISEHNRLYWYRQTLGQGPEFLTYFQNEAQLEKSRLLSDRFSAERPKGSFSTLEIQRTEQGDSAMYLCASSSPGHERLFFGSGTQLSVL.

This clonotype showed up just a few times. V and J are TRBV5-1 and TRBJ2-7; 7 bases are a match to TRBD2. The CDR3 consists of 15 residues. Germline-derived CDR1 and CDR2 are SGHRS and YFSETQ. J was trimmed by 3 bases and V by 0 bases; bases with no gene match: 6. The CDR3 is CASSLAGGTFYEQYF. CDR3 DNA sequence: TGCGCCAGCAGCTTGGCCGGGGGGACCTTCTACGAGCAGTACTTC.

As regards this clonotype: A read error may be the cause here, since a much bigger clone is one base away. The chain employs TRBV12-3 or TRBV12-4 and TRBJ1-2, with D tentatively TRBD1 (5 bases). The CDR3 spans 13 residues. Between the trimmed V and J ends, which lost 8 bases and 3 bases, there was a span of 13 bases. CDR3 DNA: TGTGCCAGCTCAATAGGGGTCGACTATGGCTACACCTTC. Protein sequence: CASSIGVDYGYTF.

As concerns this clonotype: A clone one base away is much larger, so this may be a read error. The genes are TRBV6-2 or TRBV6-3 and TRBJ2-7, with TRBD1 matching over 7 bases. CDR3 length: 14 amino acids. Germline CDR1 and CDR2: MNHEY and SVGEGT. This chain's CDR3 is CACSSQGTVYEQYF. As DNA, the CDR3 is TGTGCCTGCAGTTCACAGGGGACGGTCTACGAGCAGTACTTC.

This clonotype was detected only a few times. CDR3 nucleotide sequence: TGCAGCGTTGCTCAGGGGGAAGGTCAGCCCCAGCATTTT. Translated, it gives CSVAQGEGQPQHF. The V call is TRBV29-1, the J call TRBJ1-5; TRBD1 aligns across 7 bases. After removal of 4 bases from V and 6 bases from J, the junction contained 6 bases not matched to a gene. CDR1 and CDR2 from the germline V gene are SQVTM and ANQGSEA. CDR3 length: 13 residues. The whole variable domain, filled in from reference TRBV29-1 and TRBJ1-5, reads SAVISQKPSRDICQRGTSLTIQCQVDSQVTMMFWYRQQPGQSLTLIATANQGSEATYESGFVIDKFPISRPNLTFSTLTVSNMSPEDSSIYLCSVAQGEGQPQHFGDGTRLSIL.

The V call is TRBV6-4, the J call TRBJ2-3; the D gene is possibly TRBD2 (6 bases). This CDR3 contains 16 residues. V lost 3 bases and J 3 bases, leaving 16 bases between the germline ends. The germline CDR1 and CDR2 sequences are MRHNA and SNTAGT. In DNA, the CDR3 is TGTGCCAGCAGTGAGGGTGTCGGGGGTGCGACAGATACGCAGTATTTT. Its translation: CASSEGVGGATDTQYF.

The chain combines TRBV7-3 with TRBJ2-6; D is unresolved. Germline V CDR1 and CDR2: SGHTA, FQGTGA. The V and J ends lost 5 bases and 2 bases respectively, with 10 bases between them. There are 15 residues in the CDR3. Here the CDR3 reads CASSRYGAGANVLTF. CDR3 coding DNA: TGTGCCAGCAGCCGTTATGGGGCTGGGGCCAACGTCCTGACTTTC.

This chain links TRBV5-1 with TRBJ1-1; D perhaps matches TRBD1 (5 bases). Germline CDR1 is SGHRS and CDR2 is YFSETQ. V lost 4 bases, J lost 1 base, and 14 bases lay in between. The CDR3 is 15 amino acids. The CDR3 protein is CASSPEGSWNTEAFF. CDR3 DNA: TGCGCCAGCAGCCCAGAGGGGTCCTGGAACACTGAAGCTTTCTTT. The full variable domain, in which reference TRBV5-1 and TRBJ1-1 provide the parts outside the CDR3, is KAGVTQTPRYLIKTRGQQVTLSCSPISGHRSVSWYQQTPGQGLQFLFEYFSETQRNKGNFPGRFSGRQFSNSRSEMNVSTLELGDSALYLCASSPEGSWNTEAFFGQGTRLTVV.

The V call is TRBV7-2, the J call TRBJ2-7; TRBD1 or TRBD2 may be the D gene (5 bases each). V was pared by 10 bases and J by 6 bases, with 19 bases between. The CDR3 runs 13 residues. Germline CDR1 SGHTA, CDR2 FQGNSA. The CDR3 here is CATSGTPRAEQYF. The DNA for the CDR3 is TGTGCCACATCCGGGACGCCTAGAGCCGAGCAGTACTTC.

The chain carries TRBV20-1 and TRBJ2-1; 7 bases match TRBD1. Germline-derived CDR1 and CDR2 are DFQATT and SNEGSKA (reference sequence). With V trimmed by 0 bases and J by 14 bases, 4 bases remained unmatched. This CDR3 region has 11 residues. This chain's CDR3 is CSARERTGKFF. The DNA of the CDR3 is TGCAGTGCTAGAGAACGGACAGGAAAGTTCTTC.